One and the same sample provided the 8 T cell receptor beta chains below, sequenced in a study of Ad26.COV2.S vaccination and SARS-CoV-2 variants. Sequencing used immunoSEQ multiplex PCR; TCRdb keeps in-frame clones, though not all of them. The data show nearly 95,000 clones, 82% seen once. The sample was peripheral blood, taken after recovery from COVID-19. Every receptor here comes from a human donor who had recovered from COVID-19.

This chain connects TRBV4-3 to TRBJ2-7; D remains ambiguous. The germline CDR1 and CDR2 sequences are LGHNA and YSLEER. V lost 3 bases to trimming and J lost 3 bases, with 15 bases between them. The CDR3 loop spans 15 amino acids. The CDR3 region is CASSQYYNSNYEQYF. The CDR3 DNA reads TGCGCCAGCAGCCAGTATTACAATTCAAACTACGAGCAGTACTTC.

The chain combines TRBV15 with TRBJ1-4; D uncertain. Trimming left V 1 base short and J 4 bases short, with 10 bases between. The CDR3 spans 15 residues. Germline CDR1 LNHNV, CDR2 YYDKDF (reference sequence). The CDR3 region has the DNA TGTGCCACCAGCAGAGGGGGTGAGAGTAATGAAAAACTGTTTTTT. It is translated as CATSRGGESNEKLFF.

The V and J genes are TRBV5-6 and TRBJ2-3, with 15 bases fitting TRBD2. This CDR3 region has 18 residues. Looked up from germline, CDR1 is SGHDT and CDR2 is YYEEEE. V was pared by 3 bases and J by 3 bases, with 8 bases of the junction left unmatched. The CDR3 region is CASSSLRTSGRVTDTQYF. CDR3 coding DNA: TGTGCCAGCAGCTCCCTCCGGACTAGCGGGAGGGTAACAGATACGCAGTATTTT.

This rearrangement joins TRBV28 to TRBJ1-2; 7 bases match TRBD1. Trimming cost V 7 bases and J 8 bases; bases outside gene matches: 10. From germline, CDR1 is MDHEN and CDR2 SYDVKM. This CDR3 is built from 13 residues. The CDR3 DNA sequence: TGTGCCAGCAACCACGACAGGGTGGAGGGCTACACCTTC. This gives the protein CASNHDRVEGYTF.

The chain is built from TRBV7-9 and TRBJ1-1, with D perhaps TRBD1 (5 bases). Per the germline V gene, CDR1 is SEHNR and CDR2 is FQNEAQ (reference sequence). CDR3 length: 15 residues. V lost 5 bases and J lost 5, with 18 bases in between. CDR3 nucleotides: TGTGCCAGCAGCCCCCTTTCGGGAGGGGATACTGAAGCTTTCTTT. Protein: CASSPLSGGDTEAFF.

This rearrangement joins TRBV14 to TRBJ1-6; D is ambiguous. The CDR3 is 17 residues long. Trimming shortened V by 3 bases and J by 4 bases, and 16 bases separated the two germline ends. The V gene's germline CDR1 is SGHDN and CDR2 FVKESK. The CDR3 spells CASSQLPHRGYNSPLHF. The CDR3 DNA is TGTGCCAGCAGCCAGCTACCCCACAGAGGTTATAATTCACCCCTCCACTTT.

This clone appeared a few times. The chain links TRBV4-2 to TRBJ1-1, with TRBD1 matching 7 bases. This CDR3 has 15 residues. Germline loops: CDR1 LGHNA, CDR2 YNFKEQ. The V gene end was trimmed by 1 base and the J gene end by 5 bases; junction bases not matched to a gene: 7. The CDR3 sequence is CASSQVRTGGTEAFF. The DNA of the CDR3 is TGTGCCAGCAGCCAAGTGAGGACAGGCGGGACTGAAGCTTTCTTT.

This sequence joins TRBV5-5 and TRBJ2-1; D uncertain. Germline CDR1 reads SGHKS; CDR2 reads YYEKEE (reference sequence). The CDR3 runs to 13 residues. V shed 2 bases and J shed 8 bases, with 11 bases lying between them. The CDR3 nucleotides read TGTGCCAGCAGCTTATTCCCGTACGATGAGCAGTTCTTC. It yields the protein CASSLFPYDEQFF.